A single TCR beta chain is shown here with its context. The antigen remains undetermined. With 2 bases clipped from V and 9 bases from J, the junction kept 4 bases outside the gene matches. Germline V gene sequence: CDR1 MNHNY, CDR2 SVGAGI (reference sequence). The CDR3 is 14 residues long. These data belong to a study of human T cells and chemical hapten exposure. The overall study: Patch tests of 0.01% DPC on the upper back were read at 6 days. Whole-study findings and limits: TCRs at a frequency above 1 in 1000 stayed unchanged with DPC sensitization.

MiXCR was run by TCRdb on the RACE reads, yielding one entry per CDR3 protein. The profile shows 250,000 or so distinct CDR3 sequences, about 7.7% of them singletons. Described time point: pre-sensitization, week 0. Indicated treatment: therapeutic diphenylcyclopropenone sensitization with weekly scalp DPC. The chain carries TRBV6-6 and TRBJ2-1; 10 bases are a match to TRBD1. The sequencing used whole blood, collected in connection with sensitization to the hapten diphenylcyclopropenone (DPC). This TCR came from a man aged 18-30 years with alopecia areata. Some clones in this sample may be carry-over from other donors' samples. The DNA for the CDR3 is TGTGCCAGCAGTTACGGGACAGGGGTGTTTGAGCAGTTCTTC. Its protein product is CASSYGTGVFEQFF.